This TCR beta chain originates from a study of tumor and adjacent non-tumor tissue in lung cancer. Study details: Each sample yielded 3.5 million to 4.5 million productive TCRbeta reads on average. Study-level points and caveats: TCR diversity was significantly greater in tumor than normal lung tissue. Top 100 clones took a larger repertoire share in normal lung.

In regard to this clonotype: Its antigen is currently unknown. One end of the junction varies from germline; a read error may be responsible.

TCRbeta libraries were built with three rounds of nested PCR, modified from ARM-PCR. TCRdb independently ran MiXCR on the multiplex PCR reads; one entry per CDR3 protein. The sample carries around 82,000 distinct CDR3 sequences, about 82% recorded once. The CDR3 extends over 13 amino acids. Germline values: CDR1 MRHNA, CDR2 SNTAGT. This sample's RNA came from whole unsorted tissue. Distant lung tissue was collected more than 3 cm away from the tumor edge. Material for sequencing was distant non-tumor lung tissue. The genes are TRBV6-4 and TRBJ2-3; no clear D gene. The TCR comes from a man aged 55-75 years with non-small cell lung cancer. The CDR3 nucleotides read TGTGCCAGCAGTGACTCCAACACAGATACACAGTATTTT. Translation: CASSDSNTDTQYF.